This T cell receptor beta chain comes out of a study of technical replicates of blood from several donors. Sequenced by immunoSEQ multiplex PCR; TCRdb stores in-frame clones only, minus some. The sample contains around 70,000 clones, around 93% of which appear only once. The length of the CDR3 is 17 residues. Germline CDR1 MGHRA, CDR2 YSYEKL. V shed 1 base and J 1 base; nucleotides not matched to a gene: 8. The receptor comes from a human donor in good health. The chain has TRBV4-1 and TRBJ2-5; 8 bases map to TRBD2. Sequenced sample: T cells isolated from PBMCs. DNA for the CDR3: TGCGCCAGCAGCCAAGTAATAGCGGGGTACTTCCAAGAGACCCAGTACTTC. It yields the protein CASSQVIAGYFQETQYF.